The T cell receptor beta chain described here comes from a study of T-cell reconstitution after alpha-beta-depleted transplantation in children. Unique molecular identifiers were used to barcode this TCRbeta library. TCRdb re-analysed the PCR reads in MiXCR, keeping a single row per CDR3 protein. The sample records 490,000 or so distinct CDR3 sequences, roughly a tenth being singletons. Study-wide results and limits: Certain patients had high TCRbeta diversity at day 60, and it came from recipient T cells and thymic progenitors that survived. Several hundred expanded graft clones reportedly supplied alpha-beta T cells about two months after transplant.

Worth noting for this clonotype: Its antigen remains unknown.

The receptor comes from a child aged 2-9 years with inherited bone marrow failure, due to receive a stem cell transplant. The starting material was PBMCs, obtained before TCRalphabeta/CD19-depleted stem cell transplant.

In DNA form, the CDR3 reads TGTGCCACCGAGATGCCGCGGAGCTCCTACAATGAGCAGTTCTTC. Translation: CATEMPRSSYNEQFF. The chain recombines TRBV28 with TRBJ2-1; D gene uncertain. V lost 10 bases to trimming and J lost 0 bases, with 16 bases between them. There are 15 residues in the CDR3. Germline loops: CDR1 MDHEN, CDR2 SYDVKM.